A selection of T cell receptor beta chains follows, all from one sample in a study of siplizumab effects on memory and regulatory T cells. TCRdb's copy holds only in-frame clones and misses some; the assay was immunoSEQ multiplex PCR. The sample gives 90,000 to 95,000 clones, roughly 93% of which show up once; approximately 5.9% is in the top ten. The sequenced material came from CD8+ T cells sorted from blood. The receptor set was obtained from a human donor in good health. CDR3s include the opening cysteine and the closing phenylalanine or tryptophan.

v_gene: TRBV5-1
j_gene: TRBJ1-2
CDR3aa: CASSPTGPGDYGYTF

v_gene: TRBV11-3
j_gene: TRBJ2-1
CDR3aa: CASTPRAESSYNEQFF

v_gene: TRBV7-9
j_gene: TRBJ1-3
CDR3aa: CASSLFSSGNTIYF

v_gene: TRBV19
j_gene: TRBJ2-7
CDR3aa: CASSILGQRSEQYF

v_gene: TRBV4-1
j_gene: TRBJ2-7
CDR3aa: CASSVQRGNEQYF

v_gene: TRBV7-7
j_gene: TRBJ1-3
CDR3aa: CASSPDSSGNTIYF

v_gene: TRBV7-3
j_gene: TRBJ2-2
CDR3aa: CASSSRVDTGELFF

v_gene: TRBV19
j_gene: TRBJ2-3
CDR3aa: CASSTRQTGSRTDTQYF

v_gene: TRBV9
j_gene: TRBJ2-1
CDR3aa: CASTETGQGSYNEQFF

v_gene: TRBV4-1
j_gene: TRBJ2-3
CDR3aa: CASSLAPGGTDTQYF

v_gene: TRBV9
j_gene: TRBJ2-1
CDR3aa: CASSVDIRRARGNEQFF

v_gene: TRBV9
j_gene: TRBJ1-2
CDR3aa: CASTEGGSVRYTF

v_gene: TRBV7-9
j_gene: TRBJ2-7
CDR3aa: CASSLVQGAREQYF

v_gene: TRBV5-4
j_gene: TRBJ2-1
CDR3aa: CASSLVVSGSEFNEQFF

v_gene: TRBV27
j_gene: TRBJ2-7
CDR3aa: CASMGTGSHEQYF